This T cell receptor (beta chain) was sequenced for a study of T cells in Graves' hyperthyroidism and ophthalmopathy. The CDR3 has 14 amino acids. Looked up from germline, CDR1 is MNHEY and CDR2 is SMNVEV (reference sequence). Trimming shortened V by 4 bases and J by 1 base, and 8 bases separated the two germline ends. Amplification yielded TCR beta CDR3 regions, with RNA transcripts as the source. The TCR CDR3 first-round RT-PCR relied on the HTBI primer set. From the multiplex PCR reads, TCRdb called clonotypes with MiXCR, one entry per CDR3 protein. This sample has a few hundred thousand distinct CDR3 sequences, with around 20% found just once. This clonotype appeared many times.

This chain links TRBV27 with TRBJ1-3; tentatively, D is TRBD1 (5 bases). Sequencing used blood. This clonotype originated in a man aged 18 to 30 with Graves' hyperthyroidism. The CDR3 sequence is CASSSQGSGNTIYF. Written as DNA, the CDR3 is TGTGCCAGCAGTTCGCAGGGATCTGGAAACACCATATATTTT.